This T cell receptor beta chain was documented in a study of blood T cell repertoires in COVID-19. CDR1 and CDR2 from the germline V gene are SGHNT and YENEEA. Trimming shortened V by 1 base and J by 4 bases, and 9 bases separated the two germline ends. This CDR3 contains 14 residues. Sequencing was performed with immunoSEQ multiplex PCR; in TCRdb, only in-frame clones are kept and a portion is missing. The sample holds about 190,000 clones, over 70% seen once. The J gene is TRBJ2-3, the V gene TRBV11-3, with D possibly being TRBD2 (5 bases). This TCR was recovered from a man aged 55 to 70 with acute or convalescent COVID-19. Sequenced: peripheral blood. The CDR3 region has the DNA TGTGCCAGCAGCTTAGCTGCGGGTTCAGATACGCAGTATTTT. It encodes CASSLAAGSDTQYF.